A single sample gave rise to the 10 T cell receptor beta chains below, sequenced in a study of blood T cell repertoires in COVID-19. Profiling relied on immunoSEQ multiplex PCR, and the TCRdb table lists in-frame clones only, not all of them. The sample holds just over 650,000 clones; over 80% are singletons and the top ten take more than 0.25%. The sample consisted of peripheral blood. The source is a woman aged 18 to 35 with acute or convalescent COVID-19.

The chain couples TRBV4-1 to TRBJ1-3, with TRBD1 identical over 8 bases. The germline CDR1 and CDR2 sequences are MGHRA and YSYEKL. This CDR3 spans 15 amino acids. After removal of 2 bases from V and 2 bases from J, the junction contained 2 bases not matched to a gene. The CDR3 reads CASSQQGAPGNTIYF. CDR3 DNA: TGCGCCAGCAGCCAACAGGGGGCACCTGGAAACACCATATATTTT.

This clone appeared once. The identical CDR3 is also encoded by other nucleotide sequences in the sample. The gene calls are TRBV30 and TRBJ1-2, with D possibly matching TRBD1 (5 bases). CDR3 length: 12 residues. Germline V gene data show CDR1 as GTSNPN and CDR2 as SVGIG (reference sequence). V dropped 4 bases and J dropped 4 bases, with 10 bases sitting between them. CDR3 sequence reads: CAWTGTGYGYTF. DNA for the CDR3: TGTGCCTGGACAGGGACTGGCTATGGCTACACCTTC.

The CDR3 reads CASSPAFGLAVKTDTQYF. The DNA of the CDR3 is TGTGCCAGCAGCCCTGCATTCGGACTAGCGGTTAAAACAGATACGCAGTATTTT. This chain connects TRBV5-5 to TRBJ2-3; 10 positions agree with TRBD2. Germline V gene data show CDR1 as SGHKS and CDR2 as YYEKEE (reference sequence). The CDR3 is 18 amino acids. The trim removed 4 bases at V and 3 bases at J, leaving 14 bases unmatched.

A remark on this clone: The sample carries other DNA sequences with the same CDR3. The rearrangement uses TRBV5-1 and TRBJ2-3; 8 bases agree with TRBD2. The V and J ends lost 2 bases and 6 bases, in that order; junction bases with no gene match: 8. CDR1 is SGHRS, CDR2 YFSETQ, per germline. The CDR3 is made up of 15 amino acids. The CDR3 DNA is TGCGCCAGCAGCTTAAGCGGAACGGGAGGGGATACGCAGTATTTT. Translating gives CASSLSGTGGDTQYF.

The genes are TRBV18 and TRBJ1-1; D might be TRBD1 (5 bases). Between the trimmed V and J ends, which lost 0 bases and 7 bases, there was a span of 6 bases. There are 12 residues in the CDR3. Germline values: CDR1 KGHSH, CDR2 LQKENI. CDR3 bases: TGTGCCAGCTCACCACCGGGGCTTGAAGCTTTCTTT. The encoded protein is CASSPPGLEAFF. Looking up the rest from reference TRBV18 and TRBJ1-1 gives the full variable domain: NAGVMQNPRHLVRRRGQEARLRCSPMKGHSHVYWYRQLPEEGLKFMVYLQKENIIDESGMPKERFSAEFPKEGPSILRIQQVVRGDSAAYFCASSPPGLEAFFGQGTRLTVV.

The gene calls are TRBV7-3 and TRBJ2-3; no reliable D call. V was pared by 2 bases and J by 2 bases, with 11 bases between. Germline V gene sequence: CDR1 SGHTA, CDR2 FQGTGA. The length of the CDR3 is 15 residues. The CDR3 is CASSLAPTATDTQYF. The CDR3 bases are TGTGCCAGCAGCTTAGCGCCAACCGCCACAGATACGCAGTATTTT.

CDR3 sequence: CASSQDPTGAFYGYTF. CDR3 DNA sequence: TGCGCCAGCAGCCAAGACCCAACAGGGGCTTTCTATGGCTACACCTTC. The chain recombines TRBV4-1 with TRBJ1-2, with 7 bases aligning to TRBD1. Germline values: CDR1 MGHRA, CDR2 YSYEKL. Germline trimming cut 0 bases from V and 4 bases from J; bases unmatched to any gene: 8. The CDR3 covers 16 residues.

V is TRBV12-3 or TRBV12-4 and J is TRBJ2-7, with D tentatively TRBD2 (6 bases). V dropped 8 bases and J dropped 2 bases, with 10 bases sitting between them. The CDR3 totals 12 residues. The CDR3: CASAGLTYEQYF. The CDR3 nucleotides read TGTGCCAGCGCGGGGTTAACCTACGAGCAGTACTTC.

V gene TRBV4-3 combines with J gene TRBJ1-2; 9 bases align to TRBD1. CDR1 is LGHNA, CDR2 YSLEER, per germline. CDR3 length: 15 residues. Germline trimming cut 2 bases from V and 7 bases from J; bases unmatched to any gene: 8. CDR3 in DNA: TGCGCCAGCAGCCAACTACAGGGGGCTTCCGGTGGCTACACCTTC. Encoded protein: CASSQLQGASGGYTF.

The rearrangement joins TRBV2 to TRBJ1-1; 8 bases are shared with TRBD1. The CDR3 has 13 residues. J lost 3 bases, V lost 6 bases, and 3 bases had no gene match. Germline V gene lookup returns CDR1 SNHLY and CDR2 FYNNEI. DNA for the CDR3: TGTGCCAGCAGGGGGACAGGTGACACTGAAGCTTTCTTT. Its protein product is CASRGTGDTEAFF.